These 3 T cell receptor beta chains were all obtained from the same sample, sequenced in a study of blood T cell repertoires in COVID-19. Some clones are missing from TCRdb's copy, which holds only in-frame ones; the method was immunoSEQ multiplex PCR. The sample contains 380,000 or so clones, less than 90% of which appear only once. Material for sequencing was peripheral blood. The receptors stem from an older woman with COVID-19, enrolled during active disease.

J is TRBJ2-7 and V is TRBV4-2; no reliable D call. V was pared by 0 bases and J by 1 base, with 10 bases between. The CDR3 covers 15 residues. The germline gives CDR1 LGHNA, CDR2 YNFKEQ. The DNA of the CDR3 is TGTGCCAGCAGCCAAGAAGATTCCGGGTCCTACGAGCAGTACTTC. It yields the protein CASSQEDSGSYEQYF.

The CDR3 nucleotides read TGTGCCAGCAGTGGAGTCCTCCCGGACAGGGAAGGCTACAATGAGCAGTTCTTC. Translated, it gives CASSGVLPDREGYNEQFF. This chain joins TRBV2 and TRBJ2-1; the match to TRBD1 covers 8 bases. Per germline, CDR1 SNHLY and CDR2 FYNNEI. CDR3 size: 18 residues. The ends lost 4 bases at V and 3 bases at J; junction bases unmatched: 14. The complete variable domain, with remaining parts taken from reference TRBV2 and TRBJ2-1, reads EPEVTQTPSHQVTQMGQEVILRCVPISNHLYFYWYRQILGQKVEFLVSFYNNEISEKSEIFDDQFSVERPDGSNFTLKIRSTKLEDSAMYFCASSGVLPDREGYNEQFFGPGTRLTVL.

V and J are TRBV9 and TRBJ1-4, with TRBD1 matching 8 bases. The CDR3 covers 15 residues. V shed 3 bases, J shed 5 bases, and the junction held 6 bases outside the gene matches. CDR1 and CDR2 (germline): SGDLS, YYNGEE. As DNA, the CDR3 is TGTGCCAGCAGCGAGACAGGGGCGATAAATGAAAAACTGTTTTTT. It codes for CASSETGAINEKLFF.